This entry lists 25 T cell receptor beta chains sequenced from one sample in a study of blood T cell repertoires in COVID-19. Using immunoSEQ multiplex PCR, the repertoire was profiled, and TCRdb retains in-frame clones only, with some absent. The sample consists of approximately 300,000 clones, approximately 85% of them appearing once. Material for sequencing was PBMCs or T cells enriched from blood (not recorded which). The receptors were sampled from a woman between 25 and 40 years old who had recovered from COVID-19.

J is TRBJ2-4 and V is TRBV2, with D unclear. The CDR3 length is 15 residues. V lost 6 bases and J 0 bases, leaving 12 bases between the germline ends. The germline V gene has CDR1 SNHLY and CDR2 FYNNEI. The CDR3 region is CASSVLGVAKNIQYF. Written as DNA, the CDR3 is TGTGCCAGCAGCGTACTTGGAGTAGCCAAAAACATTCAGTACTTC.

This sequence joins TRBV10-3 and TRBJ2-7, with TRBD1 as a possible D gene (5 bases). V lost 7 bases, J lost 1 base, and 17 bases lay in between. The CDR3 loop spans 15 amino acids. From germline, CDR1 is ENHRY and CDR2 SYGVKD. CDR3 DNA sequence: TGTGCCATCACCCCGGTACAGGCGACTTCCTACGAGCAGTACTTC. Translating it yields CAITPVQATSYEQYF.

Concerning this clone: At one end the junction does not follow the germline gene, possibly because of a read error. V is TRBV7-8 and J is TRBJ1-4, with 7 bases identical to TRBD1. Germline values: CDR1 SGHVS, CDR2 FQNEAQ. The CDR3 contains 16 residues. The CDR3 protein is CASSLAPLGTEEKLFF. DNA for the CDR3: TGTGCCAGCAGCCTAGCCCCTTTAGGGACAGAGGAAAAACTGTTTTTT.

The gene calls are TRBV5-6 and TRBJ2-7; weak D call: TRBD1 (6 bases). Between the trimmed V and J ends, which lost 2 bases and 12 bases, there was a span of 12 bases. Germline V gene sequence: CDR1 SGHDT, CDR2 YYEEEE. There are 11 residues in the CDR3. CDR3 protein: CASSLEGTPYF. CDR3 nucleotide sequence: TGTGCCAGCAGCTTAGAAGGGACACCGTACTTC.

This chain uses TRBV7-6 with TRBJ1-6, with D perhaps TRBD1 (6 bases). The germline CDR1 and CDR2 sequences are SGHVS and FNYEAQ. Trimming pared 5 bases from V and 8 bases from J, leaving 19 bases between. CDR3 length equals 16 residues. The CDR3 nucleotides read TGTGCCAGCAGCGTAGAAGCTGGACAGACCCATTCACCCCTCCACTTT. Protein product: CASSVEAGQTHSPLHF.

J is TRBJ1-1 and V is TRBV28, with 7 bases matching TRBD1. The germline CDR1 and CDR2 sequences are MDHEN and SYDVKM. V shed 6 bases and J 8 bases; nucleotides not matched to a gene: 6. The CDR3 contains 12 residues. The CDR3 is CASRLGQTEAFF. The CDR3 bases are TGTGCCAGCAGGCTGGGACAGACAGAAGCTTTCTTT.

This clone was observed once. The gene calls are TRBV27 and TRBJ2-7, with TRBD1 matching over 7 bases. The CDR3 is 14 amino acids. Germline V gene sequence: CDR1 MNHEY, CDR2 SMNVEV (reference sequence). J lost 4 bases, V lost 4 bases, and 7 bases had no gene match. The CDR3 DNA follows: TGTGCCAGCAGTTCGGACAGGCCTACTTACGAGCAGTACTTC. Its protein is CASSSDRPTYEQYF.

The chain is built from TRBV27 and TRBJ1-6; tentatively, D is TRBD1 (5 bases). The CDR3 has 15 residues. Germline V gene sequence: CDR1 MNHEY, CDR2 SMNVEV (reference sequence). Trimming left V 4 bases short and J 7 bases short, with 14 bases between. The CDR3: CASSSLLGPNSPLHF. In nucleotides, the CDR3 is TGTGCCAGCAGTTCCCTCCTGGGGCCGAATTCACCCCTCCACTTT.

The chain has TRBV28 and TRBJ2-1; D possibly corresponds to TRBD1 (6 bases). In germline, CDR1 is MDHEN, CDR2 SYDVKM. V lost 5 bases, J lost 1 base, and 21 bases lay in between. The CDR3 totals 18 residues. The CDR3: CASSPDSRQLSSYNEQFF. In nucleotides, the CDR3 is TGTGCCAGCAGTCCGGACAGCCGCCAACTATCATCCTACAATGAGCAGTTCTTC.

The chain combines TRBV28 with TRBJ1-4; D may be TRBD1 (6 bases). V was pared by 6 bases and J by 4 bases, with 18 bases between. CDR1 and CDR2 (germline): MDHEN, SYDVKM. The CDR3 runs to 16 residues. CDR3 loop: CASRGATGARNEKLFF. The CDR3 DNA follows: TGTGCCAGCAGGGGGGCGACAGGAGCTCGTAATGAAAAACTGTTTTTT.

This clone was recorded a few times. The chain has TRBV5-6 and TRBJ1-1, with D hard to call. Trimming removed 1 base at V and 10 bases at J, with 11 bases between. CDR3 length equals 12 residues. CDR1 is SGHDT and CDR2 is YYEEEE in the germline V gene. The CDR3 nucleotides read TGTGCCAGCAGCTTGCGCACTCTCGCAGCTTTCTTT. Amino acid sequence: CASSLRTLAAFF.

The chain couples TRBV7-2 to TRBJ2-3; D is undetermined. V lost 1 base and J lost 4, with 15 bases in between. Germline CDR1 and CDR2: SGHTA and FQGNSA. CDR3 length: 16 amino acids. The DNA for the CDR3 is TGTGCCAGCAGCTTAGATGGGTACCGAGGTGCAGATACGCAGTATTTT. This translates into CASSLDGYRGADTQYF.

There are a few counts of this clone. The chain has TRBV18 and TRBJ2-7; tentative D call: TRBD1 (6 bases). V lost 3 bases, J lost 3 bases, and 12 bases lay in between. CDR3 length: 14 amino acids. Germline V gives CDR1 KGHSH, CDR2 LQKENI. CDR3 DNA sequence: TGTGCCAGCTCACCTGGGACAAACGTCTACGAGCAGTACTTC. Amino acids: CASSPGTNVYEQYF. The full variable domain, with the rest looked up from reference TRBV18 and TRBJ2-7, is NAGVMQNPRHLVRRRGQEARLRCSPMKGHSHVYWYRQLPEEGLKFMVYLQKENIIDESGMPKERFSAEFPKEGPSILRIQQVVRGDSAAYFCASSPGTNVYEQYFGPGTRLTVT.

The chain combines TRBV7-9 with TRBJ1-1, with no clear D. Germline values: CDR1 SEHNR, CDR2 FQNEAQ (reference sequence). The CDR3 has 15 amino acids. Trimming removed 5 bases at V and 1 base at J, with 14 bases between. CDR3 residues: CASSPQLFGNTEAFF. The CDR3 nucleotides are TGTGCCAGCAGCCCGCAGTTGTTTGGGAACACTGAAGCTTTCTTT.

This clone occurred many times. The gene calls are TRBV5-1 and TRBJ1-3; 7 bases agree with TRBD1. Trimming cost V 3 bases and J 0 bases; bases outside gene matches: 6. The CDR3 length is 16 residues. Per germline, CDR1 SGHRS and CDR2 YFSETQ. The CDR3 protein is CASSYTGALSGNTIYF. CDR3 in DNA: TGCGCCAGCAGCTATACAGGGGCTCTCTCTGGAAACACCATATATTTT.

The J gene is TRBJ1-4, the V gene TRBV30; a possible D gene is TRBD1 (5 bases). Germline values: CDR1 GTSNPN, CDR2 SVGIG (reference sequence). The CDR3 is 16 amino acids. Trimming took off 0 bases at V and 4 bases at J, with 15 bases between the two ends. The CDR3 sequence is CAWSVFSTALNEKLFF. The CDR3 DNA follows: TGTGCCTGGAGTGTATTCTCGACAGCGCTTAATGAAAAACTGTTTTTT.

The CDR3 sequence is CASTHRQRERYEQYF. CDR3 nucleotides: TGTGCCAGCACCCACCGACAGCGGGAGCGCTACGAGCAGTACTTC. V is TRBV7-9 and J is TRBJ2-7; 8 bases agree with TRBD2. The CDR3 runs to 15 residues. J gave up 3 bases and V 7 bases, and 11 bases lay outside the gene matches. Germline V gene data show CDR1 as SEHNR and CDR2 as FQNEAQ (reference sequence).

J is TRBJ1-4 and V is TRBV6-5, with 10 bases fitting TRBD1. Trimming at V came to 5 bases and at J to 8 bases, leaving 5 bases not matched to a gene. The CDR3 extends over 14 amino acids. Germline-derived CDR1 and CDR2 are MNHEY and SVGAGI. The CDR3 DNA reads as TGTGCCAGCAGTCTCGGGACAGGGGACGAAAAACTGTTTTTT. Translating it yields CASSLGTGDEKLFF.

The chain combines TRBV11-2 with TRBJ2-1; possible D gene TRBD1, 5 bases. The V gene's germline CDR1 is SGHAT and CDR2 FQNNGV. CDR3 length: 15 amino acids. Trimming removed 6 bases from V and 7 bases from J, with 19 bases in between. CDR3 protein: CASRPAGFVRNEQFF. CDR3 in DNA: TGTGCCAGCAGACCTGCAGGGTTTGTGAGAAATGAGCAGTTCTTC.

The genes are TRBV28 and TRBJ2-7; tentatively, D is TRBD2 (5 bases). This CDR3 has 18 amino acids. CDR1 and CDR2 (germline): MDHEN, SYDVKM. V gave up 5 bases and J gave up 5 bases, with 28 bases separating them. The CDR3 sequence is CASSIPLGSRRTSDEQYF. In DNA, the CDR3 is TGTGCCAGCAGTATCCCCTTAGGGTCCAGGAGGACGTCCGACGAGCAGTACTTC.

V is TRBV7-8 and J is TRBJ1-6; 7 bases match TRBD1. Looked up from germline, CDR1 is SGHVS and CDR2 is FQNEAQ. This CDR3 comprises 16 residues. V trimming: 4 bases; J trimming: 6 bases; junction bases outside the gene matches: 9. In DNA, the CDR3 is TGTGCCAGCAGCTCGAAACGGGACAGTATTAATTCACCCCTCCACTTT. It codes for CASSSKRDSINSPLHF.

This clone was seen a single time. The rearrangement links TRBV29-1 to TRBJ2-7, with D possibly TRBD2 on 6 matching bases. From germline, CDR1 is SQVTM and CDR2 ANQGSEA. The CDR3 sequence is 12 residues long. The ends were cut back, 6 bases at V and 4 bases at J, with 13 bases in the middle. CDR3 nucleotide sequence: TGCAGCGTAACAGCGGGCAAATACGAGCAGTACTTC. The encoded protein is CSVTAGKYEQYF.

The chain employs TRBV6-6 and TRBJ2-3; TRBD2 agrees at 9 bases. Germline CDR1 is MNHNY and CDR2 is SVGAGI (reference sequence). With 6 bases clipped from V and 0 bases from J, the junction kept 1 base outside the gene matches. The CDR3 sequence is 14 residues long. CDR3 bases: TGTGCCAGCAGGACTAGCGGAAGCACAGATACGCAGTATTTT. Protein product: CASRTSGSTDTQYF.

CDR3 DNA sequence: TGTGCCAGCAGCTATGCAGCTAACTATGGCTACACCTTC. This sequence encodes CASSYAANYGYTF. The V and J genes are TRBV7-9 and TRBJ1-2; D gene ambiguous. Germline V gene sequence: CDR1 SEHNR, CDR2 FQNEAQ (reference sequence). Trimming pared 4 bases from V and 0 bases from J, leaving 6 bases between. This CDR3 spans 13 amino acids. Based on the CDR3 plus reference TRBV7-9 and TRBJ1-2, the full variable domain is DTGVSQNPRHKITKRGQNVTFRCDPISEHNRLYWYRQTLGQGPEFLTYFQNEAQLEKSRLLSDRFSAERPKGSFSTLEIQRTEQGDSAMYLCASSYAANYGYTFGSGTRLTVV.

This clone occurred once. The same CDR3 arises from other DNA sequences in this sample as well. This rearrangement joins TRBV19 to TRBJ1-2; 9 bases line up with TRBD1. V was pared by 3 bases and J by 5 bases, with 1 base of the junction left unmatched. CDR1 and CDR2 (germline): LNHDA, SQIVND (reference sequence). CDR3 length equals 13 residues. The CDR3 is CASSMGQGYGYTF. CDR3 in DNA: TGTGCCAGTAGTATGGGACAGGGTTATGGCTACACCTTC.